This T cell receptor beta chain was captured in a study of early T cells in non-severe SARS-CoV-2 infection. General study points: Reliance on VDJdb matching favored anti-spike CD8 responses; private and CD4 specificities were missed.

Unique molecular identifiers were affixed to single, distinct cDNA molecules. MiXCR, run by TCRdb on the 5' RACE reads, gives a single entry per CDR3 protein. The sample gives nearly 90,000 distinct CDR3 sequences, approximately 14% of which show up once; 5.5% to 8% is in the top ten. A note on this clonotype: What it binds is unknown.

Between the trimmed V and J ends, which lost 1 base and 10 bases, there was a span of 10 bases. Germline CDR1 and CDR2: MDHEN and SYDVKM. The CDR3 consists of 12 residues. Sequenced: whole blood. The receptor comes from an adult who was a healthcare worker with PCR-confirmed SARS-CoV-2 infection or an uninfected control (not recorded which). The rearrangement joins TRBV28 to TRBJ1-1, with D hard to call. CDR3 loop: CASSLSGTGAFF. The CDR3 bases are TGTGCCAGCAGTTTATCAGGCACGGGAGCTTTCTTT.